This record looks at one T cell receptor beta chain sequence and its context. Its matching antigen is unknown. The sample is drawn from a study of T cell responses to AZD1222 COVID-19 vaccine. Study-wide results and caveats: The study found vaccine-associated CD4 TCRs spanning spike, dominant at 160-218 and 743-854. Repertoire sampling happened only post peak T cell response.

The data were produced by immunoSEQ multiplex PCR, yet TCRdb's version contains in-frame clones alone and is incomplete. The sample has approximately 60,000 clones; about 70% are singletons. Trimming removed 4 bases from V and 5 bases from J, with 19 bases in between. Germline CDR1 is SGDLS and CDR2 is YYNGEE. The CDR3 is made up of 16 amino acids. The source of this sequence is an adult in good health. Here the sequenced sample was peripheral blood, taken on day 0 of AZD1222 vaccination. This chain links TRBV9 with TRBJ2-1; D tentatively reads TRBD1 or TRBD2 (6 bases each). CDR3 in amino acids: CASSRRSRGGNNEQFF. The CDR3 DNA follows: TGTGCCAGCAGCAGACGTAGTCGAGGGGGGAACAATGAGCAGTTCTTC.